These 27 T cell receptor beta chains came from one sample sequenced in a study of vaccination and CD4 T cells after COVID-19. The Oncomine TCR Beta short-read assay sequenced DNA from cultured CD4+ T cells. TCRdb called the PCR reads again in MiXCR, with one record for every CDR3 protein. Of 13,000 or so distinct CDR3 sequences listed, around two thirds are singletons. The antigens for these receptors are not known. Treatment of the sample: approximately 9-day PBMC culture with coronavirus spike peptide pools or control peptides (ViraFEST assay). Sequencing was performed on CD4+ T cells from blood, cultured in vitro. The receptors were sampled from a human donor who had recovered from COVID-19.

In DNA form, the CDR3 reads TGTGCCAGCAGGATACCCTGGGGGCACGCTAGCGGGGGGGAAGAGACCCAGTACTTC. It encodes CASRIPWGHASGGEETQYF. The chain recombines TRBV28 with TRBJ2-5, with TRBD2 identical over 12 bases. V lost 6 bases, J lost 3 bases, and 17 bases stayed unmatched. CDR1 is MDHEN, CDR2 SYDVKM, per germline. The CDR3 contains 19 residues.

The chain couples TRBV15 to TRBJ1-1; TRBD1 is a possible D gene (5 bases). The CDR3 runs 17 residues. V lost 5 bases, J lost 0 bases, and 19 bases lay in between. CDR1 LNHNV and CDR2 YYDKDF come from the germline V gene (reference sequence). CDR3 in amino acids: CATSLPYQAGMNTEAFF. DNA for the CDR3: TGTGCCACCAGCCTACCCTATCAGGCAGGGATGAACACTGAAGCTTTCTTT.

This clonotype appeared a few times. The rearrangement links TRBV2 to TRBJ1-5; TRBD1 matches at 7 bases. J was trimmed by 2 bases and V by 7 bases; bases with no gene match: 8. The CDR3 consists of 15 residues. Germline CDR1 reads SNHLY; CDR2 reads FYNNEI. In DNA, the CDR3 is TGTGCCAGCACTAAGGACAGGACCGGCAATCAGCCCCAGCATTTT. This gives the protein CASTKDRTGNQPQHF.

The rearrangement links TRBV24-1 to TRBJ2-5; D perhaps matches TRBD2 (5 bases). V was clipped by 5 bases and J by 1 base, with 10 bases between them. This CDR3 is built from 14 residues. CDR1 is KGHDR and CDR2 is SFDVKD in the germline V gene. CDR3 amino acids: CATSGPGGQETQYF. Written as DNA, the CDR3 is TGTGCCACCAGTGGCCCTGGAGGCCAAGAGACCCAGTACTTC.

The CDR3 sequence: CSAGRGGTANSPLHF. The CDR3, as DNA: TGCAGTGCTGGCCGGGGGGGGACAGCAAATTCACCCCTCCACTTT. V is TRBV20-1 and J is TRBJ1-6; TRBD1 matches 7 bases. This CDR3 comprises 15 residues. The V and J ends lost 5 bases and 7 bases, in that order; junction bases with no gene match: 11. CDR1 and CDR2 (germline): DFQATT, SNEGSKA (reference sequence).

The sample holds a few counts of this clonotype. V is TRBV24-1 and J is TRBJ2-3; 7 bases agree with TRBD1. V shed 3 bases and J 4 bases; nucleotides not matched to a gene: 6. The CDR3 sequence is 15 residues long. Germline V gene sequence: CDR1 KGHDR, CDR2 SFDVKD. The CDR3 sequence is CATSDHTGDPDTQYF. The CDR3 nucleotides are TGTGCCACCAGTGATCATACAGGGGACCCAGATACGCAGTATTTT.

J is TRBJ2-3 and V is TRBV27; D is uncertain. The V end was cut by 4 bases, the J end by 3 bases, with 14 bases between. Per germline, CDR1 MNHEY and CDR2 SMNVEV (reference sequence). This CDR3 is built from 15 residues. The CDR3 DNA reads as TGTGCCAGCAGTTCCCCTGGGTTTTCGACAGATACGCAGTATTTT. It encodes CASSSPGFSTDTQYF.

The genes are TRBV29-1 and TRBJ1-2; TRBD1 agrees at 8 bases. J lost 1 base, V lost 3 bases, and 4 bases had no gene match. The CDR3 extends over 14 amino acids. Germline V gene sequence: CDR1 SQVTM, CDR2 ANQGSEA. The CDR3 DNA follows: TGCAGCGTTGAGACAGGGGCGTTTAACTATGGCTACACCTTC. Its translation: CSVETGAFNYGYTF.

The chain has TRBV15 and TRBJ2-3, with D perhaps TRBD1 (6 bases). Germline V gene sequence: CDR1 LNHNV, CDR2 YYDKDF (reference sequence). The CDR3 consists of 15 residues. Trimming stripped 2 bases from V and 0 bases from J, with 9 bases between. CDR3 sequence: CATSRRTGSTDTQYF. The DNA for the CDR3 is TGTGCCACCAGCAGAAGAACAGGGAGCACAGATACGCAGTATTTT. Complete variable domain (other parts from reference TRBV15 and TRBJ2-3): DAMVIQNPRYQVTQFGKPVTLSCSQTLNHNVMYWYQQKSSQAPKLLFHYYDKDFNNEADTPDNFQSRRPNTSFCFLDIRSPGLGDTAMYLCATSRRTGSTDTQYFGPGTRLTVL.

The CDR3 DNA reads as TGTGCCAGCAGTTACTCTCCCCAGACTAGCGGGAGGGCCAAATACACAGATACGCAGTATTTT. As protein: CASSYSPQTSGRAKYTDTQYF. The V and J genes are TRBV6-2 or TRBV6-3 and TRBJ2-3; 14 bases map to TRBD2. Germline V gene lookup returns CDR1 MNHEY and CDR2 SVGEGT. Trimming took 0 bases from V and 2 from J; bases not matched to a gene: 13. The CDR3 sequence is 21 residues long.

The CDR3 DNA reads as TGTGCCAGCAGCTCAGTTTGGTACGGAGCTTTCTTT. It is translated as CASSSVWYGAFF. This rearrangement joins TRBV7-8 to TRBJ1-1; D gene uncertain. In germline, CDR1 is SGHVS, CDR2 FQNEAQ. Trimming left V 4 bases short and J 10 bases short, with 13 bases between. The CDR3 is 12 amino acids.

The J gene is TRBJ2-3, the V gene TRBV20-1; the D gene is possibly TRBD2 (6 bases). There are 13 residues in the CDR3. CDR1 DFQATT and CDR2 SNEGSKA come from the germline V gene (reference sequence). V lost 3 bases, J lost 3 bases, and 10 bases lay in between. The CDR3 region is CSASLSGTDTQYF. CDR3 DNA: TGCAGTGCTAGTCTTAGCGGAACAGATACGCAGTATTTT.

The J gene is TRBJ1-6, the V gene TRBV20-1; D gene uncertain. Germline-derived CDR1 and CDR2 are DFQATT and SNEGSKA (reference sequence). V gave up 7 bases and J gave up 1 base, with 11 bases separating them. CDR3 length: 14 residues. The CDR3: CSVRLRSYNSPLHF. The DNA for the CDR3 is TGCAGTGTCAGGTTGAGGTCCTATAATTCACCCCTCCACTTT.

This clonotype has just a few counts. V usage is TRBV11-2 and J usage is TRBJ1-6, with D maybe TRBD1 (5 bases). CDR3 length: 18 residues. The V end lost 1 base, the J end lost 2 bases, and 15 bases lay between the germline ends. Germline V lookup: CDR1 SGHAT, CDR2 FQNNGV. The CDR3 DNA reads as TGTGCCAGCAGCTTAGGGATGGGGACGGGCGCCTATAATTCACCCCTCCACTTT. This encodes CASSLGMGTGAYNSPLHF.

The rearrangement uses TRBV6-1 and TRBJ1-3; D unresolved. Germline lookup yields CDR1 MNHNS and CDR2 SASEGT. V was shortened by 7 bases and J by 0 bases, with 13 bases between the two germline ends. CDR3 length: 15 residues. CDR3 DNA sequence: TGTGCCAGCACCCCGGTGGGGAGCTCTGGAAACACCATATATTTT. Protein sequence: CASTPVGSSGNTIYF.

This clonotype came up a few times. The chain joins TRBV6-5 to TRBJ2-5; 8 bases map to TRBD1. CDR1 and CDR2 from the germline V gene are MNHEY and SVGAGI. With V trimmed by 0 bases and J by 5 bases, 5 bases remained unmatched. The CDR3 runs 15 residues. The CDR3 here is CASSYSGRDRETQYF. CDR3 coding DNA: TGTGCCAGCAGTTACTCGGGGCGGGACAGGGAGACCCAGTACTTC.

This chain connects TRBV6-2 or TRBV6-3 to TRBJ2-2, with 12 bases aligning to TRBD2. Unmatched junction bases numbered 7, after V lost 5 bases and J lost 6 bases. Germline loops: CDR1 MNHEY, CDR2 SVGEGT. The length of the CDR3 is 16 residues. The CDR3 loop is CASSLRTSGIPGELFF. CDR3 in DNA: TGTGCCAGCAGTCTGAGGACTAGCGGGATTCCCGGGGAGCTGTTTTTT.

The chain has TRBV10-3 and TRBJ2-1, with TRBD2 as a possible D gene (5 bases). CDR3 length: 15 residues. The V gene lost 0 bases and the J gene lost 3 bases, with 9 bases spanning the gap. Germline V gene lookup returns CDR1 ENHRY and CDR2 SYGVKD. CDR3 in amino acids: CAISESVGNYNEQFF. CDR3 DNA: TGTGCCATCAGTGAGTCGGTCGGGAACTACAATGAGCAGTTCTTC.

The chain recombines TRBV2 with TRBJ2-3; D perhaps matches TRBD1 (5 bases). The CDR3 runs to 14 residues. Per germline, CDR1 SNHLY and CDR2 FYNNEI. Trimming pared 6 bases from V and 3 bases from J, leaving 13 bases between. The CDR3 coding sequence is TGTGCCAGCAGAACCCAGGGTGGGACAGATACGCAGTATTTT. It codes for CASRTQGGTDTQYF.

This chain uses TRBV20-1 with TRBJ2-3, with 10 nucleotides matching TRBD2. Trimming cost V 3 bases and J 3 bases; bases outside gene matches: 6. The length of the CDR3 is 15 residues. CDR1 is DFQATT and CDR2 is SNEGSKA in the germline V gene (reference sequence). The CDR3: CSARSLAGYTDTQYF. CDR3 sequence (DNA): TGCAGTGCTAGGTCACTAGCGGGATATACAGATACGCAGTATTTT.

The chain combines TRBV6-1 with TRBJ2-2; 10 bases are a match to TRBD1. Germline CDR1 reads MNHNS; CDR2 reads SASEGT. The CDR3 runs 15 residues. V shed 7 bases, J shed 6 bases, and the junction held 8 bases outside the gene matches. CDR3 residues: CASTTGGSGAGELFF. The CDR3 DNA follows: TGTGCCAGCACGACAGGGGGCTCTGGCGCCGGGGAGCTGTTTTTT.

The chain uses TRBV24-1 and TRBJ2-1, with TRBD1 as a possible D gene (6 bases). This CDR3 spans 12 amino acids. CDR1 is KGHDR and CDR2 is SFDVKD in the germline V gene. Deletions cut 6 bases from V and 7 bases from J, with 9 bases between. The DNA for the CDR3 is TGTGCCACCAGTCAGGGGTTTAATGAGCAGTTCTTC. It is translated as CATSQGFNEQFF.

The rearrangement links TRBV21-1 to TRBJ2-7; no DNA check was done on the table's D call, TRBD1. TRBV21-1 is labeled a pseudogene. The CDR3 runs to 15 residues. The CDR3 is CASSGPRTETYEQYF. The CDR3 nucleotides read TGTGCCAGCAGCGGCCCCAGGACAGAGACCTACGAGCAGTACTTC.

The chain has TRBV6-2 or TRBV6-3 and TRBJ2-1; 8 bases are shared with TRBD1. Germline-derived CDR1 and CDR2 are MNHEY and SVGEGT. Trimming took 5 bases from V and 7 from J; bases not matched to a gene: 13. This CDR3 has 16 residues. Written as DNA, the CDR3 is TGTGCCAGCAGTCCACGGGGCCAGGGGGCGCGGAATGAGCAGTTCTTC. Its protein product is CASSPRGQGARNEQFF.

The chain carries TRBV7-2 and TRBJ1-1, with TRBD1 matching over 9 bases. The CDR3 has 15 amino acids. Germline V gene sequence: CDR1 SGHTA, CDR2 FQGNSA. V gave up 4 bases and J gave up 8 bases; unmatched junction bases: 11. CDR3 bases: TGTGCCAGCAGCTCCGACAGGGGGGGGCTTCGAGAAGCTTTCTTT. Protein product: CASSSDRGGLREAFF. Drawing the rest from reference TRBV7-2 and TRBJ1-1, the complete variable domain is GAGVSQSPSNKVTEKGKDVELRCDPISGHTALYWYRQSLGQGLEFLIYFQGNSAPDKSGLPSDRFSAERTGGSVSTLTIQRTQQEDSAVYLCASSSDRGGLREAFFGQGTRLTVV.

This clonotype has only one observation. This sequence joins TRBV20-1 and TRBJ2-2; tentative D call: TRBD2 (5 bases). The CDR3 is made up of 13 amino acids. V lost 3 bases, J lost 5 bases, and 10 bases lay in between. In germline, CDR1 is DFQATT, CDR2 SNEGSKA (reference sequence). The DNA of the CDR3 is TGCAGTGCTAGTGGGAGAGGTACCGGGGAGCTGTTTTTT. As protein: CSASGRGTGELFF.

J is TRBJ2-3 and V is TRBV7-6; D tentatively reads TRBD1 or TRBD2 (5 bases each). Germline CDR1 reads SGHVS; CDR2 reads FNYEAQ. Trimming took off 1 base at V and 3 bases at J, with 17 bases between the two ends. The CDR3 has 17 residues. CDR3 DNA: TGTGCCAGCAGCTTAGGTTCGTCTAGCACAGGAACAGATACGCAGTATTTT. This encodes CASSLGSSSTGTDTQYF.